This passage covers 14 T cell receptor beta chains from one sample sequenced in a study of cytomegalovirus exposure and HLA in healthy donors. Amplification used 60 Vbeta primers and 13 Jbeta primers. The protocol was immunoSEQ multiplex PCR, while the TCRdb copy is restricted to in-frame clones and leaves out a portion. This repertoire shows 150,000 to 200,000 clones, 60% to 75% found once; its top ten account for 2.5% to 3%. Sequences were obtained from PBMCs. These TCRs come from a woman between 50 and 59 years old in good health and CMV-seropositive.

The chain recombines TRBV2 with TRBJ2-2; TRBD1 aligns across 7 bases. There are 14 residues in the CDR3. The V gene's germline CDR1 is SNHLY and CDR2 FYNNEI. Trimming at V came to 8 bases and at J to 2 bases, leaving 5 bases not matched to a gene. The CDR3: CASYRGLNTGELFF. The CDR3 DNA reads as TGTGCCAGCTACAGGGGCCTAAACACCGGGGAGCTGTTTTTT.

This chain uses TRBV19 with TRBJ2-1, with D possibly being TRBD1 (5 bases). The CDR3 is made up of 15 amino acids. V was pared by 3 bases and J by 4 bases, with 13 bases between. Looked up from germline, CDR1 is LNHDA and CDR2 is SQIVND (reference sequence). The CDR3 nucleotides read TGTGCCAGTAGTATGACTGGGGCCCCGTACAATGAGCAGTTCTTC. Its translation is CASSMTGAPYNEQFF. Full variable domain (outside the CDR3, taken from reference TRBV19 and TRBJ2-1): DGGITQSPKYLFRKEGQNVTLSCEQNLNHDAMYWYRQDPGQGLRLIYYSQIVNDFQKGDIAEGYSVSREKKESFPLTVTSAQKNPTAFYLCASSMTGAPYNEQFFGPGTRLTVL.

The J gene is TRBJ2-7, the V gene TRBV5-1, with D perhaps TRBD1 (6 bases). CDR3 length: 13 amino acids. The germline V and J ends were trimmed by 4 bases and 6 bases, with 14 bases remaining between them. CDR1 is SGHRS, CDR2 YFSETQ, per germline. Here the CDR3 DNA reads TGCGCCAGCAGCACAGGGTACGGCTCCGAGCAGTACTTC. The encoded protein is CASSTGYGSEQYF.

The chain recombines TRBV5-4 with TRBJ2-1, with D perhaps TRBD1 (7 bases). The germline V and J ends were trimmed by 4 bases and 6 bases, with 20 bases remaining between them. There are 16 residues in the CDR3. Germline V gene lookup returns CDR1 SGHNT and CDR2 YYREEE (reference sequence). CDR3 residues: CASSGDGPGGINEQFF. In DNA, the CDR3 is TGTGCCAGCAGCGGGGATGGTCCAGGGGGGATCAATGAGCAGTTCTTC.

The chain joins TRBV11-2 to TRBJ2-1; unclear D gene. This CDR3 region has 15 residues. V was clipped by 5 bases and J by 0 bases, with 11 bases between them. Germline loops: CDR1 SGHAT, CDR2 FQNNGV. CDR3 region: CASSAERSSYNEQFF. The CDR3 DNA reads TGTGCCAGCAGCGCGGAGCGCAGCTCCTACAATGAGCAGTTCTTC.

This clone was detected only a few times. The chain combines TRBV6-5 with TRBJ2-1; possibly TRBD2 for D (7 bases). V dropped 10 bases and J dropped 4 bases, with 14 bases sitting between them. CDR3 length: 13 residues. Germline CDR1 MNHEY, CDR2 SVGAGI. CDR3 DNA: TGTGCCACCGAGGGGGGGGGTTACAATGAGCAGTTCTTC. This translates into CATEGGGYNEQFF.

The chain uses TRBV5-1 and TRBJ1-1, with D possibly matching TRBD1 (6 bases). Looked up from germline, CDR1 is SGHRS and CDR2 is YFSETQ. Deletions cut 3 bases from V and 7 bases from J, with 19 bases between. The length of the CDR3 is 15 residues. This CDR3 reads CASSSPGHGVVEAFF. The CDR3 DNA reads TGCGCCAGCAGCTCCCCGGGACACGGAGTCGTTGAAGCTTTCTTT.

This rearrangement joins TRBV6-1 to TRBJ1-5; the D gene is possibly TRBD1 (6 bases). CDR3 length: 15 amino acids. Germline CDR1 and CDR2: MNHNS and SASEGT. V lost 3 bases, J lost 2 bases, and 11 bases lay in between. The CDR3, as DNA: TGTGCCAGCAGTGACTTACAGGGAGGCAATCAGCCCCAGCATTTT. Its protein product is CASSDLQGGNQPQHF.

This clone was picked up a small number of times. This sequence joins TRBV27 and TRBJ2-7, with 9 nucleotides matching TRBD1. CDR1 MNHEY and CDR2 SMNVEV come from the germline V gene (reference sequence). The ends lost 6 bases at V and 6 bases at J; junction bases unmatched: 12. The CDR3 has 15 residues. CDR3: CASSSLGTGRSEQYF. The CDR3 DNA follows: TGTGCCAGCAGCTCCCTAGGGACAGGGCGGTCCGAGCAGTACTTC.

This clone was detected only once. The chain couples TRBV4-1 to TRBJ1-5; the D is unclear. The V end lost 6 bases, the J end lost 4 bases, and 13 bases lay between the germline ends. From germline, CDR1 is MGHRA and CDR2 YSYEKL. The CDR3 is 14 amino acids. This chain's CDR3 is CASSFVLINQPQHF. Written as DNA, the CDR3 is TGCGCCAGCAGTTTCGTACTGATTAATCAGCCCCAGCATTTT.

CDR3 sequence: CATSRGTSAYEQYF. The CDR3 region has the DNA TGTGCCACCAGCAGAGGGACTAGCGCTTACGAGCAGTACTTC. The chain employs TRBV15 and TRBJ2-7; 9 positions match TRBD2. In germline, CDR1 is LNHNV, CDR2 YYDKDF (reference sequence). V dropped 1 base and J dropped 4; count of bases not matched to a gene: 2. The CDR3 totals 14 residues.

This clone was detected once. In DNA form, the CDR3 reads TGTGCCAGCTCAACGAGGGACTTCTCTGGAGGAAACACCATATATTTT. Translation: CASSTRDFSGGNTIYF. The chain is built from TRBV18 and TRBJ1-3; weak D call: TRBD1 (5 bases). Between the trimmed V and J ends, which lost 5 bases and 4 bases, there was a span of 18 bases. This CDR3 region has 16 residues. Germline CDR1 reads KGHSH; CDR2 reads LQKENI.

The chain employs TRBV21-1 and TRBJ2-1; the table's D gene call, TRBD1, was not cross checked with the DNA. TRBV21-1 is shown as a pseudogene. The CDR3 loop spans 15 amino acids. The CDR3: CATLFAGTKQGEQFF. In nucleotides, the CDR3 is TGTGCCACCCTTTTTGCCGGGACAAAACAAGGTGAGCAGTTCTTC.

This clone was detected a few times. The chain has TRBV5-6 and TRBJ1-5; no firm D call. V was cut by 2 bases and J by 5 bases, with 8 bases left in between. Germline assignment: CDR1 SGHDT and CDR2 YYEEEE. CDR3 length equals 13 residues. The CDR3, as DNA: TGTGCCAGCAGCTTTGGGCCTGATCAGCCCCAGCATTTT. Translated: CASSFGPDQPQHF.